These 9 T cell receptor beta chains came from one sample sequenced in a study of spatial heterogeneity in lung cancer. One entry per CDR3 protein results from TCRdb running MiXCR on the 5' RACE reads. The table lists nearly 80,000 distinct CDR3 sequences, 8% of them singletons. Described time point: sample taken at primary tumor resection. The sample here was PBMCs, taken at surgery. These receptor sequences come from a male donor with early-stage non-small cell lung cancer.

This clonotype was seen ten or more times. This chain connects TRBV2 to TRBJ2-1; either TRBD1 or TRBD2 may fit D (5 bases each). V gave up 6 bases and J gave up 2 bases, with 17 bases separating them. The CDR3 covers 16 residues. Germline CDR1 is SNHLY and CDR2 is FYNNEI. The CDR3 sequence is CASSVLFSGPYNEQFF. CDR3 bases: TGTGCCAGCAGCGTTCTCTTCTCGGGGCCCTACAATGAGCAGTTCTTC.

The table lists this clonotype with a few counts. The chain carries TRBV10-3 and TRBJ1-2; D unresolved. The CDR3 contains 13 residues. V was cut by 4 bases and J by 4 bases, with 10 bases left in between. The germline V gene encodes CDR1 ENHRY and CDR2 SYGVKD. CDR3 sequence (DNA): TGTGCCATCAGTGGTGGCACTATCTATGGCTACACCTTC. Its protein product is CAISGGTIYGYTF.

This clonotype was recorded a few times. The CDR3 sequence: CASSWETGAYNEQFF. CDR3 nucleotides: TGTGCCAGCAGTTGGGAGACAGGGGCCTACAATGAGCAGTTCTTC. V is TRBV6-1 and J is TRBJ2-1, with TRBD1 matching 8 bases. Germline CDR1 and CDR2: MNHNS and SASEGT. J lost 2 bases, V lost 5 bases, and 5 bases had no gene match. The CDR3 sequence is 15 residues long.

This clonotype has a count of ten or more. The V call is TRBV20-1, the J call TRBJ2-3; TRBD2 is a possible D gene (6 bases). Germline-derived CDR1 and CDR2 are DFQATT and SNEGSKA (reference sequence). The length of the CDR3 is 14 residues. With 8 bases removed from V and 5 bases from J, the gap between germline ends came to 20 bases. Here the CDR3 reads CSSRPTGGIDTQYF. In DNA form, the CDR3 reads TGCAGTTCCCGTCCGACCGGCGGGATAGATACGCAGTATTTT.

This clonotype has a count of ten or more. The gene calls are TRBV20-1 and TRBJ1-1; no clear D. CDR1 and CDR2 from the germline V gene are DFQATT and SNEGSKA (reference sequence). The length of the CDR3 is 12 residues. Trimming pared 3 bases from V and 1 base from J, leaving 6 bases between. In nucleotides, the CDR3 is TGCAGTGCTAGTGGCAGGAACACTGAAGCTTTCTTT. Translation: CSASGRNTEAFF.

This clonotype was detected ten times or more. The rearrangement uses TRBV27 and TRBJ1-5, with D perhaps matching TRBD1 (5 bases). Trimming pared 1 base from V and 2 bases from J, leaving 15 bases between. The CDR3 totals 17 residues. Germline assignment: CDR1 MNHEY and CDR2 SMNVEV (reference sequence). This CDR3 reads CASSLFGRVGGNQPQHF. In nucleotides, the CDR3 is TGTGCCAGCAGTTTATTCGGCAGGGTCGGGGGCAATCAGCCCCAGCATTTT.

This chain links TRBV19 with TRBJ2-7, with TRBD2 matching over 12 bases. CDR1 and CDR2 (germline): LNHDA, SQIVND (reference sequence). This CDR3 has 14 residues. J gave up 2 bases and V 8 bases, and 4 bases lay outside the gene matches. As DNA, the CDR3 is TGTGCCAGTGGACTAGCGGGAAACCCCTACGAGCAGTACTTC. This sequence encodes CASGLAGNPYEQYF.

There are many counts of this clonotype. The chain combines TRBV29-1 with TRBJ2-7; D might be TRBD1 (6 bases). Trimming removed 7 bases from V and 6 bases from J, with 13 bases in between. Germline V CDR1 and CDR2: SQVTM, ANQGSEA. The CDR3 spans 11 residues. The CDR3 DNA is TGCAGCGGAAGGTGGGGGCGCGAGCAGTACTTC. Encoded protein: CSGRWGREQYF.

This clonotype was counted a few times. V is TRBV6-5 and J is TRBJ1-1, with 7 bases lining up with TRBD1. The CDR3 loop spans 13 amino acids. Per germline, CDR1 MNHEY and CDR2 SVGAGI. The junction had 4 bases not matched to a gene; V was cut back by 5 bases and J by 4 bases. The CDR3, as DNA: TGTGCCAGCAGTATACCAGGGGGCACTGAAGCTTTCTTT. It is translated as CASSIPGGTEAFF.